What follows are 25 T cell receptor beta chains derived from one specimen sequenced in a study of T cell responses to AZD1222 COVID-19 vaccine. Some clones are missing from TCRdb's copy, which holds only in-frame ones; the method was immunoSEQ multiplex PCR. The sample includes 75,000 to 80,000 clones, almost 90% of them seen just once. The material was peripheral blood, obtained 28 days after the second AZD1222 dose. The receptor source for this set is an adult who received the AZD1222 COVID-19 vaccine.

The CDR3 here is CASSSRVTDTQYF. The CDR3 DNA follows: TGTGCCAGCAGTTCCAGGGTTACGGATACGCAGTATTTT. The genes are TRBV27 and TRBJ2-3; a weak D match, TRBD1 (5 bases). The V and J ends lost 4 bases and 6 bases respectively, with 11 bases between them. The V gene's germline CDR1 is MNHEY and CDR2 SMNVEV (reference sequence). The CDR3 spans 13 residues.

This chain joins TRBV9 and TRBJ2-2; D unresolved. V was cut by 0 bases and J by 6 bases, with 18 bases left in between. Looked up from germline, CDR1 is SGDLS and CDR2 is YYNGEE. This CDR3 comprises 17 residues. The CDR3 DNA reads TGTGCCAGCAGCGTAGCCCCGTTGGGCCTCGGGTCCGGGGAGCTGTTTTTT. Its translation: CASSVAPLGLGSGELFF.

This clone was found a few times. This chain uses TRBV3-1 (or the pseudogene TRBV3-2) with TRBJ2-2; D may be TRBD1 or TRBD2 (6 bases each). Trimming cost V 2 bases and J 5 bases, with 12 bases left between them. Germline CDR1 LGHDT, CDR2 YNNKEL (reference sequence). The CDR3 has 15 amino acids. The CDR3 DNA reads as TGTGCCAGCAGCCAAAGGGGGGCGGGGACCGGGGAGCTGTTTTTT. Its translation is CASSQRGAGTGELFF.

The rearrangement joins TRBV7-3 to TRBJ1-1; maybe TRBD1 (5 bases). CDR3 length: 13 amino acids. Germline loops: CDR1 SGHTA, CDR2 FQGTGA. V was trimmed by 0 bases and J by 4 bases, leaving 6 bases between them. The CDR3 DNA is TGTGCCAGCAGCTTAACAGGGACCACTGAAGCTTTCTTT. Its translation: CASSLTGTTEAFF.

The chain combines TRBV27 with TRBJ1-6, with 7 bases matching TRBD1. V shed 1 base and J 6 bases; nucleotides not matched to a gene: 9. This CDR3 contains 17 residues. Per germline, CDR1 MNHEY and CDR2 SMNVEV (reference sequence). The CDR3, as DNA: TGTGCCAGCAGTTTATTCCCCGGGACAGAGGGTAATTCACCCCTCCACTTT. Translating it yields CASSLFPGTEGNSPLHF.

The chain carries TRBV6-5 and TRBJ2-7, with a tentative D call TRBD1 (6 bases). Germline lookup yields CDR1 MNHEY and CDR2 SVGAGI. Trimming removed 0 bases from V and 3 bases from J, with 12 bases in between. The CDR3 contains 15 residues. In DNA, the CDR3 is TGTGCCAGCAGTTACTCAGGCCAGGGGCACTACGAGCAGTACTTC. Translation gives CASSYSGQGHYEQYF.

The chain recombines TRBV28 with TRBJ2-7; weak D call: TRBD2 (6 bases). With 3 bases removed from V and 4 bases from J, the gap between germline ends came to 7 bases. Germline-derived CDR1 and CDR2 are MDHEN and SYDVKM. This CDR3 has 12 residues. The CDR3 protein is CASSLRGYEQYF. CDR3 coding DNA: TGTGCCAGCAGTTTGCGGGGTTACGAGCAGTACTTC.

J is TRBJ2-3 and V is TRBV4-3; D gene uncertain. Germline V gene data show CDR1 as LGHNA and CDR2 as YSLEER. V dropped 4 bases and J dropped 2 bases, with 16 bases sitting between them. CDR3 length: 16 residues. The CDR3 sequence: CASSRNSRSLTDTQYF. The CDR3 region has the DNA TGCGCCAGCAGCCGAAATAGCCGTTCCCTCACAGATACGCAGTATTTT.

This rearrangement joins TRBV9 to TRBJ1-2; 7 nucleotides agree with TRBD1. Germline V lookup: CDR1 SGDLS, CDR2 YYNGEE. V shed 0 bases, J shed 2 bases, and the junction held 4 bases outside the gene matches. CDR3 length: 15 residues. The CDR3 DNA reads as TGTGCCAGCAGCGTAGAAACAGGGGTAAACTATGGCTACACCTTC. Translated: CASSVETGVNYGYTF.

The V and J genes are TRBV5-6 and TRBJ2-5, with D maybe TRBD2 (5 bases). The CDR3 sequence is 13 residues long. V was clipped by 4 bases and J by 1 base, with 8 bases between them. The germline CDR1 and CDR2 sequences are SGHDT and YYEEEE. This CDR3 reads CASSQRSQETQYF. The CDR3 DNA sequence: TGTGCCAGCAGCCAGCGGAGCCAAGAGACCCAGTACTTC.

The V and J genes are TRBV19 and TRBJ2-1; tentatively, D is TRBD2 (6 bases). V was trimmed by 10 bases and J by 0 bases, leaving 16 bases between them. This CDR3 has 15 amino acids. CDR1 and CDR2 from the germline V gene are LNHDA and SQIVND (reference sequence). CDR3 loop: CATEQRARSYNEQFF. CDR3 DNA sequence: TGTGCCACCGAACAGCGGGCCCGCTCCTACAATGAGCAGTTCTTC. The whole variable domain, filled in from reference TRBV19 and TRBJ2-1, reads DGGITQSPKYLFRKEGQNVTLSCEQNLNHDAMYWYRQDPGQGLRLIYYSQIVNDFQKGDIAEGYSVSREKKESFPLTVTSAQKNPTAFYLCATEQRARSYNEQFFGPGTRLTVL.

The chain employs TRBV18 and TRBJ1-2; 7 bases map to TRBD1. Germline V gives CDR1 KGHSH, CDR2 LQKENI. The CDR3 covers 14 residues. Germline trimming cut 3 bases from V and 2 bases from J; bases unmatched to any gene: 3. CDR3: CASSPGGQNYGYTF. For the CDR3, the DNA is TGTGCCAGCTCACCCGGGGGACAGAACTATGGCTACACCTTC.

The V gene is TRBV6-4, the J gene TRBJ2-7, with 8 nucleotides matching TRBD1. Trimming at V came to 7 bases and at J to 0 bases, leaving 20 bases not matched to a gene. CDR1 and CDR2 (germline): MRHNA, SNTAGT. This CDR3 is built from 19 residues. For the CDR3, the DNA is TGTGCCAGCACCCTCCCAGGGACAGGTTTCGTAATGATCTCCTACGAGCAGTACTTC. Protein product: CASTLPGTGFVMISYEQYF.

This clone occurred a few times. The V gene is TRBV7-8, the J gene TRBJ2-7; 7 nucleotides align to TRBD1. The germline CDR1 and CDR2 sequences are SGHVS and FQNEAQ. This CDR3 is built from 15 residues. V lost 5 bases and J lost 7; bases outside the gene matches: 14. In DNA, the CDR3 is TGTGCCAGCAGCCGGCCCGGACAGGCATGGATGGAGCAGTACTTC. Translation gives CASSRPGQAWMEQYF.

V usage is TRBV9 and J usage is TRBJ1-5; D is ambiguous. CDR3 length: 14 residues. Germline lookup yields CDR1 SGDLS and CDR2 YYNGEE. Trimming pared 4 bases from V and 7 bases from J, leaving 15 bases between. The CDR3 is CASSPDRGGQPQHF. CDR3 nucleotide sequence: TGTGCCAGCAGCCCTGACCGCGGCGGCCAGCCCCAGCATTTT. The full variable domain, in which reference TRBV9 and TRBJ1-5 provide the parts outside the CDR3, is DSGVTQTPKHLITATGQRVTLRCSPRSGDLSVYWYQQSLDQGLQFLIQYYNGEERAKGNILERFSAQQFPDLHSELNLSSLELGDSALYFCASSPDRGGQPQHFGDGTRLSIL.

The chain carries TRBV28 and TRBJ1-5; D remains unclear. Germline CDR1 reads MDHEN; CDR2 reads SYDVKM. Trimming stripped 2 bases from V and 5 bases from J, with 16 bases between. The CDR3 runs 16 residues. The CDR3 region is CASSLVVQNSDQPQHF. The CDR3 region has the DNA TGTGCCAGCAGTTTAGTTGTCCAGAACAGCGATCAGCCCCAGCATTTT.

V gene TRBV19 combines with J gene TRBJ1-1; the D gene is possibly TRBD1 (6 bases). Trimming left V 6 bases short and J 4 bases short, with 12 bases between. CDR3 length: 13 amino acids. Germline V lookup: CDR1 LNHDA, CDR2 SQIVND (reference sequence). The CDR3 sequence: CASSGGGGTEAFF. The CDR3 coding sequence is TGTGCCAGTAGCGGGGGCGGGGGCACTGAAGCTTTCTTT.

The V and J genes are TRBV6-5 and TRBJ1-3, with a weak D call TRBD1 (5 bases). CDR1 and CDR2 from the germline V gene are MNHEY and SVGAGI. This CDR3 has 15 residues. Trimming left V 0 bases short and J 3 bases short, with 9 bases between. CDR3 residues: CASSYSGRDGNTIYF. In DNA, the CDR3 is TGTGCCAGCAGTTACTCGGGCAGGGATGGAAACACCATATATTTT.

V gene TRBV5-1 combines with J gene TRBJ2-5; possible D gene TRBD2, 5 bases. Germline CDR1 SGHRS, CDR2 YFSETQ. This CDR3 has 14 amino acids. Between the trimmed V and J ends, which lost 3 bases and 2 bases, there was a span of 11 bases. Here the CDR3 DNA reads TGCGCCAGCAGCTCCATTCGGGGTCAAGAGACCCAGTACTTC. Amino acid sequence: CASSSIRGQETQYF.

The rearrangement joins TRBV6-2 or TRBV6-3 to TRBJ1-3; D gene ambiguous. The V end was cut by 2 bases, the J end by 2 bases, with 1 base between. The CDR3 runs 12 residues. From germline, CDR1 is MNHEY and CDR2 SVGEGT. Here the CDR3 DNA reads TGTGCCAGCAGTTACACTGGAAACACCATATATTTT. Encoded protein: CASSYTGNTIYF.

The CDR3, as DNA: TGTGCCAGTAGTGAGGGCAGGCTTGTCTCTGGAAACACCATATATTTT. Amino acid sequence: CASSEGRLVSGNTIYF. This chain links TRBV19 with TRBJ1-3; no firm D call. The V end lost 5 bases, the J end lost 0 bases, and 14 bases lay between the germline ends. There are 16 residues in the CDR3. Germline V lookup: CDR1 LNHDA, CDR2 SQIVND (reference sequence).

The chain uses TRBV24-1 and TRBJ1-5; no definite D call. There are 14 residues in the CDR3. Trimming pared 4 bases from V and 5 bases from J, leaving 11 bases between. Germline CDR1 is KGHDR and CDR2 is SFDVKD. Here the CDR3 DNA reads TGTGCCACCAGTGAGGCAGTCAGCTATCAGCCCCAGCATTTT. It encodes CATSEAVSYQPQHF.

The chain joins TRBV28 to TRBJ1-4, with 7 bases identical to TRBD1. This CDR3 is built from 12 residues. V shed 10 bases and J 8 bases; nucleotides not matched to a gene: 7. Germline V gene sequence: CDR1 MDHEN, CDR2 SYDVKM. The CDR3: CAIRDRQEKLFF. The CDR3 DNA is TGTGCCATCCGGGACAGACAAGAAAAACTGTTTTTT.

This chain uses TRBV14 with TRBJ2-1, with TRBD1 matching 7 bases. Germline trimming cut 1 base from V and 4 bases from J; bases unmatched to any gene: 4. Germline V gene data show CDR1 as SGHDN and CDR2 as FVKESK. The CDR3 loop spans 15 amino acids. CDR3 residues: CASSQGDSFYNEQFF. The CDR3 bases are TGTGCCAGCAGCCAAGGGGACAGCTTTTACAATGAGCAGTTCTTC.

CDR3 loop: CASSPDRREGGYTF. CDR3 sequence (DNA): TGCGCCAGCAGCCCTGATCGTCGAGAGGGGGGCTACACCTTC. The V gene is TRBV5-1, the J gene TRBJ1-2, with a weak D call TRBD1 (5 bases). V gave up 4 bases and J gave up 8 bases, with 18 bases separating them. This CDR3 spans 14 amino acids. The germline CDR1 and CDR2 sequences are SGHRS and YFSETQ.